The 31 T cell receptor beta chains below were found in one sample sequenced in a study of T-cell memory formation after mild COVID-19. TCRdb re-derived calls from the 5' RACE reads in MiXCR, one entry per CDR3 protein. The sample carries 25,000 to 35,000 distinct CDR3 sequences, around 21% recorded once. Sequenced sample: PBMCs or a T cell subset sorted from them (not recorded which). The receptors were sampled from an adult who had mild COVID-19 (a few samples of this study predate the infection). Cell type and time point are not known.

This clonotype was detected ten times or more. This chain uses TRBV29-1 with TRBJ2-7, with 11 nucleotides matching TRBD1. Losses at the gene ends were 0 bases for V and 6 bases for J; bases not matched to a gene: 7. Germline-derived CDR1 and CDR2 are SQVTM and ANQGSEA. The CDR3 consists of 15 residues. CDR3 DNA sequence: TGCAGCGTTGAAGATAGAGGGACAGGGGGTGGCGAGCAGTACTTC. Protein sequence: CSVEDRGTGGGEQYF.

This clonotype is medium-sized within its sample. This chain links TRBV5-1 with TRBJ2-7; tentative D call: TRBD2 (6 bases). The CDR3 is 16 amino acids. The germline gives CDR1 SGHRS, CDR2 YFSETQ. Deletions cut 3 bases from V and 0 bases from J, with 16 bases between. In DNA, the CDR3 is TGCGCCAGCAGCTCCCAGCGACTAGGGAGCTCCTACGAGCAGTACTTC. It yields the protein CASSSQRLGSSYEQYF. Full variable domain (missing parts from reference TRBV5-1 and TRBJ2-7): KAGVTQTPRYLIKTRGQQVTLSCSPISGHRSVSWYQQTPGQGLQFLFEYFSETQRNKGNFPGRFSGRQFSNSRSEMNVSTLELGDSALYLCASSSQRLGSSYEQYFGPGTRLTVT.

This clonotype was seen just once. This chain connects TRBV6-5 to TRBJ2-7; 9 nucleotides match TRBD2. After removal of 8 bases from V and 3 bases from J, the junction contained 8 bases not matched to a gene. CDR1 and CDR2 (germline): MNHEY, SVGAGI. The CDR3 loop spans 14 amino acids. DNA of the CDR3: TGTGCCAGCGGCCTACTAGCGGGTGACTACGAGCAGTACTTC. It translates to CASGLLAGDYEQYF.

This clonotype was seen at least ten times. The V gene is TRBV7-2, the J gene TRBJ1-2; possible D gene TRBD1, 6 bases. V lost 5 bases and J lost 7, with 17 bases in between. CDR3 length: 14 residues. In germline, CDR1 is SGHTA, CDR2 FQGNSA. CDR3 DNA sequence: TGTGCCAGCAGCGTCCGACAGGCCCTGAGTGGCTACACCTTC. Residues: CASSVRQALSGYTF. Full variable domain (remainder filled in from reference TRBV7-2 and TRBJ1-2): GAGVSQSPSNKVTEKGKDVELRCDPISGHTALYWYRQSLGQGLEFLIYFQGNSAPDKSGLPSDRFSAERTGGSVSTLTIQRTQQEDSAVYLCASSVRQALSGYTFGSGTRLTVV.

The chain uses TRBV30 and TRBJ2-3, with 7 bases that match TRBD2. Germline loops: CDR1 GTSNPN, CDR2 SVGIG (reference sequence). V dropped 4 bases and J dropped 1; count of bases not matched to a gene: 5. The CDR3 runs 14 residues. The CDR3 nucleotides read TGTGCCTGGAACGGGGGGATGGGCACAGATACGCAGTATTTT. Residues: CAWNGGMGTDTQYF. The full variable domain, completed using reference TRBV30 and TRBJ2-3, is SQTIHQWPATLVQPVGSPLSLECTVEGTSNPNLYWYRQAAGRGLQLLFYSVGIGQISSEVPQNLSASRPQDRQFILSSKKLLLSDSGFYLCAWNGGMGTDTQYFGPGTRLTVL.

The sample holds many counts of this clonotype. The chain links TRBV5-1 to TRBJ1-4; tentative D call: TRBD1 (5 bases). CDR3 length: 15 residues. Germline CDR1 reads SGHRS; CDR2 reads YFSETQ. V was trimmed by 0 bases and J by 3 bases, leaving 9 bases between them. Written as DNA, the CDR3 is TGCGCCAGCAGCTTGGCAGCCAGGGCTAATGAAAAACTGTTTTTT. Translating it yields CASSLAARANEKLFF.

The CDR3 here is CASSSEQGALGEQYF. The CDR3, as DNA: TGTGCCAGCAGCTCCGAACAGGGGGCACTAGGCGAGCAGTACTTC. J is TRBJ2-7 and V is TRBV7-9; 9 bases are shared with TRBD1. Germline lookup yields CDR1 SEHNR and CDR2 FQNEAQ (reference sequence). This CDR3 spans 15 amino acids. Trimming cost V 4 bases and J 6 bases; bases outside gene matches: 10. Based on the CDR3 plus reference TRBV7-9 and TRBJ2-7, the full variable domain is DTGVSQNPRHKITKRGQNVTFRCDPISEHNRLYWYRQTLGQGPEFLTYFQNEAQLEKSRLLSDRFSAERPKGSFSTLEIQRTEQGDSAMYLCASSSEQGALGEQYFGPGTRLTVT.

The sample holds many counts of this clonotype. V usage is TRBV7-2 and J usage is TRBJ2-3; TRBD2 matches at 12 bases. This CDR3 comprises 16 residues. J lost 5 bases, V lost 4 bases, and 7 bases had no gene match. Germline loops: CDR1 SGHTA, CDR2 FQGNSA. CDR3 bases: TGTGCCAGCAGCTCAAAACTAGCGGGAGGACGAGATACGCAGTATTTT. Amino acid sequence: CASSSKLAGGRDTQYF.

This clonotype was detected many times. The chain links TRBV12-3 or TRBV12-4 to TRBJ1-3, with D unclear. Trimming shortened V by 6 bases and J by 0 bases, and 18 bases separated the two germline ends. The CDR3 totals 17 residues. In nucleotides, the CDR3 is TGTGCCAGCAGCCCTCAAGCGAAGGTCCCCTCTGGAAACACCATATATTTT. This translates into CASSPQAKVPSGNTIYF.

The sample holds many counts of this clonotype. The V call is TRBV5-5, the J call TRBJ2-5, with 8 bases aligning to TRBD2. Trimming took 3 bases from V and 3 from J; bases not matched to a gene: 7. Germline V CDR1 and CDR2: SGHKS, YYEKEE (reference sequence). This CDR3 comprises 15 residues. CDR3 loop: CASSSFGGAEETQYF. The CDR3 bases are TGTGCCAGCAGCTCCTTCGGGGGGGCGGAAGAGACCCAGTACTTC. Using reference TRBV5-5 and TRBJ2-5 for the parts outside the CDR3, the full variable domain is DAGVTQSPTHLIKTRGQQVTLRCSPISGHKSVSWYQQVLGQGPQFIFQYYEKEERGRGNFPDRFSARQFPNYSSELNVNALLLGDSALYLCASSSFGGAEETQYFGPGTRLLVL.

This clonotype has at least ten counts. The chain carries TRBV25-1 and TRBJ2-3; D may correspond to TRBD1 or TRBD2 (6 bases each). CDR1 and CDR2 from the germline V gene are MGHDK and SYGVNS. The CDR3 is 17 amino acids. The V end was cut by 2 bases, the J end by 0 bases, with 15 bases between. CDR3 sequence (DNA): TGTGCCAGCAGTGAAAGTGGAGGGGGGACAAGCACAGATACGCAGTATTTT. Amino acid sequence: CASSESGGGTSTDTQYF.

This clonotype has ten or more counts. The CDR3 spells CSVTTDVRTGGTYEQYF. The DNA for the CDR3 is TGCAGCGTCACAACTGATGTACGGACAGGGGGGACCTACGAGCAGTACTTC. The chain employs TRBV29-1 and TRBJ2-7; the match to TRBD1 covers 10 bases. J lost 2 bases, V lost 6 bases, and 16 bases had no gene match. Looked up from germline, CDR1 is SQVTM and CDR2 is ANQGSEA. The CDR3 is 17 residues long.

This clonotype was seen repeatedly, ten times or more. The V gene is TRBV5-1, the J gene TRBJ1-2; the D is unclear. Trimming removed 0 bases from V and 5 bases from J, with 14 bases in between. Germline V gene sequence: CDR1 SGHRS, CDR2 YFSETQ. This CDR3 has 15 amino acids. The DNA for the CDR3 is TGCGCCAGCAGCTTGGAAGAGTCGGCACTTTATGGCTACACCTTC. Translated: CASSLEESALYGYTF.

The chain couples TRBV5-1 to TRBJ2-1; 7 bases fit TRBD1. The germline V gene has CDR1 SGHRS and CDR2 YFSETQ. Germline trimming cut 4 bases from V and 9 bases from J; bases unmatched to any gene: 10. The CDR3 runs to 14 residues. In DNA form, the CDR3 reads TGCGCCAGCAGCACTGCTCAGGGGGTACGTGAGCAGTTCTTC. Its protein product is CASSTAQGVREQFF.

The chain recombines TRBV29-1 with TRBJ2-7, with 7 bases fitting TRBD1. This CDR3 is 13 amino acids long. Germline CDR1 is SQVTM and CDR2 is ANQGSEA. V lost 6 bases and J lost 3; bases outside the gene matches: 8. The CDR3 is CSVRDRANYEQYF. Here the CDR3 DNA reads TGCAGCGTGCGAGACAGGGCCAACTACGAGCAGTACTTC.

This clonotype was found many times. V usage is TRBV24-1 and J usage is TRBJ2-5; 8 positions match TRBD2. V trimming: 6 bases; J trimming: 4 bases; junction bases outside the gene matches: 12. The CDR3 contains 16 residues. Germline assignment: CDR1 KGHDR and CDR2 SFDVKD. The CDR3 is CATSTPGGPSRETQYF. The CDR3 DNA sequence: TGTGCCACCAGTACGCCGGGAGGGCCCTCTCGAGAGACCCAGTACTTC.

This clonotype was seen repeatedly, ten times or more. The genes are TRBV5-4 and TRBJ2-2, with 9 bases fitting TRBD2. The CDR3 is 16 amino acids. The V and J ends lost 0 bases and 6 bases, in that order; junction bases with no gene match: 6. The germline V gene encodes CDR1 SGHNT and CDR2 YYREEE (reference sequence). The CDR3 loop is CASSLGLAGLAGELFF. CDR3 coding DNA: TGTGCCAGCAGCTTGGGGCTAGCGGGGCTTGCCGGGGAGCTGTTTTTT.

Worth noting for this clonotype: Sequence at one end of the junction differs from germline and may be a read error. The CDR3 DNA reads as TGTGCCAGCAGCCAAGATTGGCTAGCGGGAGCCCACGAGAAGTACTTC. Protein sequence: CASSQDWLAGAHEKYF. The chain has TRBV3-1 and TRBJ2-7; 10 bases align to TRBD2. Germline V gene lookup returns CDR1 LGHDT and CDR2 YNNKEL (reference sequence). The CDR3 is 16 residues long.

This clonotype occurred many times. The chain recombines TRBV3-1 with TRBJ1-5; D is ambiguous. Germline V gene lookup returns CDR1 LGHDT and CDR2 YNNKEL (reference sequence). This CDR3 is 13 amino acids long. Trimming shortened V by 2 bases and J by 3 bases, and 5 bases separated the two germline ends. The CDR3 loop reads CASSQSTNQPQHF. DNA of the CDR3: TGTGCCAGCAGCCAAAGTACCAATCAGCCCCAGCATTTT. Supplemented by reference TRBV3-1 and TRBJ1-5, the full variable domain reads DTAVSQTPKYLVTQMGNDKSIKCEQNLGHDTMYWYKQDSKKFLKIMFSYNNKELIINETVPNRFSPKSPDKAHLNLHINSLELGDSAVYFCASSQSTNQPQHFGDGTRLSIL.

This clonotype has ten or more counts. The chain carries TRBV4-1 and TRBJ1-1; D gene uncertain. This CDR3 contains 13 residues. From germline, CDR1 is MGHRA and CDR2 YSYEKL. Trimming pared 1 base from V and 8 bases from J, leaving 11 bases between. Written as DNA, the CDR3 is TGCGCCAGCAGCCAAGGGGCGCGGTGGGAAGCTTTCTTT. As protein: CASSQGARWEAFF.

This chain links TRBV10-3 with TRBJ2-7; 7 bases are shared with TRBD2. With 3 bases clipped from V and 5 bases from J, the junction kept 10 bases outside the gene matches. Germline assignment: CDR1 ENHRY and CDR2 SYGVKD. This CDR3 comprises 15 residues. CDR3 loop: CAISDPASSGNEQYF. CDR3 bases: TGTGCCATCAGTGACCCGGCTTCCAGCGGGAACGAGCAGTACTTC.

The genes are TRBV20-1 and TRBJ2-1; 9 positions match TRBD2. Germline V CDR1 and CDR2: DFQATT, SNEGSKA (reference sequence). Germline trimming cut 1 base from V and 3 bases from J; bases unmatched to any gene: 4. CDR3 size: 15 residues. The CDR3 DNA reads TGCAGTGCTAGAGTTAGCGGGGGAGTCTACAATGAGCAGTTCTTC. This sequence encodes CSARVSGGVYNEQFF.

This clonotype was seen many times. The chain combines TRBV4-3 with TRBJ2-7, with 9 bases fitting TRBD1. Germline V lookup: CDR1 LGHNA, CDR2 YSLEER. Trimming cost V 0 bases and J 7 bases; bases outside gene matches: 4. The CDR3 covers 14 residues. The CDR3 protein is CASSQEGQGAEQYF. CDR3 coding DNA: TGCGCCAGCAGCCAAGAGGGACAGGGTGCGGAGCAGTACTTC.

The chain recombines TRBV3-1 with TRBJ2-5, with TRBD2 matching over 7 bases. The V and J ends lost 0 bases and 5 bases, in that order; junction bases with no gene match: 3. CDR3 size: 14 residues. The germline gives CDR1 LGHDT, CDR2 YNNKEL (reference sequence). The CDR3 DNA is TGTGCCAGCAGCCAAGATTTCGGGAGGGAGACCCAGTACTTC. Its translation is CASSQDFGRETQYF.

This clonotype was recorded at least ten times. The chain recombines TRBV4-3 with TRBJ2-1; 10 nucleotides align to TRBD2. V trimming: 4 bases; J trimming: 7 bases; junction bases outside the gene matches: 7. The germline V gene encodes CDR1 LGHNA and CDR2 YSLEER. The CDR3 extends over 15 amino acids. The DNA for the CDR3 is TGCGCCAGCAGCCCCTGGCTAGCGGGAGTGAATGAGCAGTTCTTC. Its protein product is CASSPWLAGVNEQFF.

This clonotype occurred many times. The V gene is TRBV29-1, the J gene TRBJ1-2; weak D call: TRBD1 (6 bases). Germline CDR1 reads SQVTM; CDR2 reads ANQGSEA. The V end was cut by 5 bases, the J end by 4 bases, with 14 bases between. The CDR3 has 13 amino acids. CDR3 DNA sequence: TGCAGCGTTAGGGACATATCCCCCTATGGCTACACCTTC. It specifies CSVRDISPYGYTF.

This clonotype was observed at least ten times. The rearrangement uses TRBV5-6 and TRBJ1-5; no clear D gene. This CDR3 spans 14 amino acids. The V gene's germline CDR1 is SGHDT and CDR2 YYEEEE. With 4 bases removed from V and 6 bases from J, the gap between germline ends came to 14 bases. The CDR3 sequence: CASSEDGTGQPQHF. The CDR3, as DNA: TGTGCCAGCAGCGAAGACGGAACGGGTCAGCCCCAGCATTTT.

The rearrangement uses TRBV2 and TRBJ2-7, with 13 bases lining up with TRBD2. The CDR3 extends over 16 amino acids. J gave up 2 bases and V 0 bases, and 1 base lay outside the gene matches. Looked up from germline, CDR1 is SNHLY and CDR2 is FYNNEI. CDR3 residues: CASSEAGLAGAYEQYF. The CDR3 DNA is TGTGCCAGCAGTGAAGCAGGACTAGCGGGGGCCTACGAGCAGTACTTC.

The CDR3 sequence: CAWTTGFGTQYF. The CDR3 bases are TGTGCCTGGACCACAGGGTTCGGGACCCAGTACTTC. This rearrangement joins TRBV30 to TRBJ2-5, with D maybe TRBD1 (6 bases). This CDR3 contains 12 residues. Trimming pared 4 bases from V and 7 bases from J, leaving 13 bases between. The germline gives CDR1 GTSNPN, CDR2 SVGIG (reference sequence).

The genes are TRBV7-2 and TRBJ2-3, with 7 bases matching TRBD2. Germline V gene data show CDR1 as SGHTA and CDR2 as FQGNSA. CDR3 length: 15 amino acids. The junction had 9 bases not matched to a gene; V was cut back by 4 bases and J by 5 bases. In DNA, the CDR3 is TGTGCCAGCAGCTCCGAGGGACTATCGGGAGATACGCAGTATTTT. Encoded protein: CASSSEGLSGDTQYF. The complete variable domain, with remaining parts taken from reference TRBV7-2 and TRBJ2-3, reads GAGVSQSPSNKVTEKGKDVELRCDPISGHTALYWYRQSLGQGLEFLIYFQGNSAPDKSGLPSDRFSAERTGGSVSTLTIQRTQQEDSAVYLCASSSEGLSGDTQYFGPGTRLTVL.

In regard to this clonotype: A read error may explain this, as a much larger clone is one base away. The CDR3 is CASSLWGAGEAFF. CDR3 nucleotides: TGTGCCAGCAGTTTGTGGGGGGCGGGTGAAGCTTTCTTT. The J gene is TRBJ1-1, the V gene TRBV12-3 or TRBV12-4; weak D call: TRBD1 (6 bases). V was pared by 3 bases and J by 7 bases, with 12 bases between. This CDR3 contains 13 residues.